This T cell receptor (beta chain) was found in a study of T-cell reconstitution after alpha-beta-depleted transplantation in children. General study findings and limits: After one year, T-cell counts and TCRbeta diversity mostly came from new T cells. The origin of alpha-beta T cells about two months after transplant was reportedly several hundred expanded graft clones.

A note on this clonotype: Its specificity is not known.

During its preparation, the TCRbeta library received unique molecular identifiers. TCRdb re-derived calls from the PCR reads in MiXCR, one entry per CDR3 protein. In the table there are about 830,000 distinct CDR3 sequences, around 17% of which are singletons. This CDR3 spans 16 amino acids. Germline CDR1 SGDLS, CDR2 YYNGEE. V dropped 0 bases and J dropped 5; count of bases not matched to a gene: 7. The V and J genes are TRBV9 and TRBJ2-5, with 10 bases matching TRBD2. The source of this sequence is a male patient aged 10 to 17 who had a stem cell transplant for acute lymphoblastic leukemia, so the T cells may come from the graft donor. The sample here was PBMCs, mostly from graft donor cells, taken 360 days after TCRalphabeta/CD19-depleted stem cell transplant. The CDR3 DNA is TGTGCCAGCAGCGTAGTGTCTAGCGGGAGCGGGGAGACCCAGTACTTC. As protein: CASSVVSSGSGETQYF.